This TCR beta chain emerged from a study of blood T cell repertoires in COVID-19. CDR1 is SGDLS and CDR2 is YYNGEE in the germline V gene. V shed 0 bases, J shed 8 bases, and the junction held 3 bases outside the gene matches. There are 15 residues in the CDR3. The repertoire was sequenced with immunoSEQ multiplex PCR; TCRdb's copy has only in-frame clones and lacks some. This sample has about 150,000 clones, with roughly 88% found just once. The source of this sequence is a man in his sixties with active or convalescent COVID-19. The chain couples TRBV9 to TRBJ2-1; TRBD1 matches at 12 bases. The sequencing input was peripheral blood. CDR3 in amino acids: CASSVEGTGGYEQFF. CDR3 in DNA: TGTGCCAGCAGCGTAGAGGGGACAGGGGGCTATGAGCAGTTCTTC.